This TCR beta chain originates from a study of blood T cell repertoires in COVID-19. The overall study: T cells, B-cell-depleted T cells, or PBMCs provided the cDNA or gDNA that served as material.

Here immunoSEQ multiplex PCR was the method, and the copy in TCRdb shows in-frame clones only, minus some. The sample comprises 75,000 to 90,000 clones, roughly nine tenths of which are singletons, and roughly 2% rests with the top ten. Germline values: CDR1 SNHLY, CDR2 FYNNEI. This CDR3 is built from 13 residues. The V and J ends lost 2 bases and 3 bases respectively, with 8 bases between them. J is TRBJ2-7 and V is TRBV2, with D uncertain. Sequencing used peripheral blood. The origin of this receptor is a woman aged 50 to 65 in a cohort sampled during active COVID-19. The CDR3 DNA follows: TGTGCCAGCAGTGAACCGGTCGGCTACGAGCAGTACTTC. Residues: CASSEPVGYEQYF.